This is a list of T cell receptor beta chains from one sample in a study of cytomegalovirus exposure and HLA in healthy donors. Assay: immunoSEQ multiplex PCR; the TCRdb copy retains only in-frame clones and omits some. The repertoire consists of more than 140,000 clones, with about 89% occurring once and the leading ten covering around 3.4%. The sequenced sample consisted of PBMCs. The receptors were gathered from a woman between 18 and 29 years old in good health and CMV-seropositive. CDR3s include the opening cysteine and the closing phenylalanine or tryptophan. Each record gives: clone size, J gene, D gene, V gene, CDR3 protein, CDR3 DNA. D genes are given only for firm matches. Clone size appears in some rows only: once, few, many, or a class for an expanded clone.

clone_size: -; j_call: TRBJ2-1; d_call: TRBD2; v_call: TRBV27; cdr3_aa: CASIPRGVAGNNEQFF; cdr3_nt: TGTGCCAGCATCCCCCGCGGGGTAGCGGGGAACAATGAGCAGTTCTTC
clone_size: -; j_call: TRBJ2-5; d_call: -; v_call: TRBV9; cdr3_aa: CASSVGVRETQYF; cdr3_nt: TGTGCCAGCAGCGTGGGAGTACGGGAGACCCAGTACTTC
clone_size: -; j_call: TRBJ2-2; d_call: -; v_call: TRBV5-1; cdr3_aa: CASSLGQTGNTGELFF; cdr3_nt: TGCGCCAGCAGCTTGGGCCAGACAGGAAACACCGGGGAGCTGTTTTTT
clone_size: few; j_call: TRBJ2-1; d_call: -; v_call: TRBV7-8; cdr3_aa: CASSLAGGTRFEQFF; cdr3_nt: TGTGCCAGCAGCTTAGCGGGCGGGACCCGCTTTGAGCAGTTCTTC
clone_size: -; j_call: TRBJ2-5; d_call: TRBD2; v_call: TRBV5-4; cdr3_aa: CASSRTSGSLEETQYF; cdr3_nt: TGTGCCAGCAGCAGGACTAGCGGGAGTCTGGAGGAGACCCAGTACTTC
clone_size: once; j_call: TRBJ2-7; d_call: -; v_call: TRBV27; cdr3_aa: CASSTRGRKYEQYF; cdr3_nt: TGTGCCAGCTCGACTCGAGGCCGCAAGTACGAGCAGTACTTC
clone_size: -; j_call: TRBJ2-7; d_call: TRBD1; v_call: TRBV6-1; cdr3_aa: CASSWDSNYEQYF; cdr3_nt: TGTGCCAGCAGTTGGGACAGTAACTACGAGCAGTACTTC
clone_size: once; j_call: TRBJ2-7; d_call: TRBD2; v_call: TRBV27; cdr3_aa: CASSKILISGKAGYEQYF; cdr3_nt: TGTGCCAGCAGTAAGATATTAATTAGCGGGAAGGCGGGCTACGAGCAGTACTTC
clone_size: medium-sized; j_call: TRBJ2-7; d_call: TRBD2; v_call: TRBV6-6; cdr3_aa: CASTGTSGMKEQYF; cdr3_nt: TGTGCCAGCACCGGGACTAGCGGGATGAAAGAGCAGTACTTC
clone_size: -; j_call: TRBJ2-1; d_call: TRBD2; v_call: TRBV13; cdr3_aa: CASSLEGLAGGDEQFF; cdr3_nt: TGTGCCAGCAGCTTGGAGGGACTAGCGGGAGGCGATGAGCAGTTCTTC
clone_size: few; j_call: TRBJ1-5; d_call: TRBD1; v_call: TRBV12-5; cdr3_aa: CASGPDRGNQPQHF; cdr3_nt: TGTGCTAGTGGCCCTGACAGGGGTAATCAGCCCCAGCATTTT
clone_size: few; j_call: TRBJ1-5; d_call: -; v_call: TRBV10-3; cdr3_aa: CAISAVGVNQPQHF; cdr3_nt: TGTGCCATCAGTGCGGTAGGGGTTAATCAGCCCCAGCATTTT
clone_size: -; j_call: TRBJ2-7; d_call: -; v_call: TRBV11-3; cdr3_aa: CASSLDGQGPSYEQYF; cdr3_nt: TGTGCCAGCAGCTTAGATGGGCAGGGGCCATCCTACGAGCAGTACTTC
clone_size: -; j_call: TRBJ2-7; d_call: TRBD1; v_call: TRBV6-6; cdr3_aa: CASRLLGTGIHEQYF; cdr3_nt: TGTGCCAGCAGACTCCTAGGGACAGGGATCCACGAGCAGTACTTC
clone_size: -; j_call: TRBJ2-5; d_call: TRBD1; v_call: TRBV5-1; cdr3_aa: CASSLGPAGQAQETQYF; cdr3_nt: TGCGCCAGCAGCTTGGGGCCGGCGGGACAGGCACAAGAGACCCAGTACTTC
clone_size: -; j_call: TRBJ1-2; d_call: TRBD1; v_call: TRBV14; cdr3_aa: CASSRTTGNYGYTF; cdr3_nt: TGTGCCAGCAGCCGAACGACAGGGAACTATGGCTACACCTTC
clone_size: -; j_call: TRBJ2-7; d_call: -; v_call: TRBV11-3; cdr3_aa: CASSLGLGLSSYEQYF; cdr3_nt: TGTGCCAGCAGCTTAGGACTGGGACTGAGCTCCTACGAGCAGTACTTC